Presented here are 11 T cell receptor beta chains from one specimen sequenced in a study of T-cell reconstitution after alpha-beta-depleted transplantation in children. TCRbeta library preparation incorporated unique molecular identifiers. TCRdb reprocessed the PCR reads with MiXCR, giving one entry per CDR3 protein. The sample contains a few hundred thousand distinct CDR3 sequences, approximately 11% of which appear only once. Sample: PBMCs, taken before TCRalphabeta/CD19-depleted stem cell transplant. These receptors were collected from a child less than two years old with acute myeloid leukemia, due to receive a stem cell transplant.

The gene calls are TRBV23-1 and TRBJ2-7; 14 nucleotides match TRBD2. TRBV23-1 is an ORF, and what it does is uncertain. Losses at the gene ends were 3 bases for V and 6 bases for J; bases not matched to a gene: 1. CDR3 length: 14 residues. CDR3 sequence reads: CASSQGTSGSEQYF. In DNA form, the CDR3 reads TGCGCCAGCAGTCAGGGGACTAGCGGGAGCGAGCAGTACTTC.

Many counts were recorded for this clonotype. This sequence joins TRBV12-3 or TRBV12-4 and TRBJ2-2, with D perhaps matching TRBD1 (8 bases). There are 14 residues in the CDR3. Deletions cut 7 bases from V and 4 bases from J, with 13 bases between. CDR3 loop: CASIQGEGTGELFF. The CDR3 region has the DNA TGTGCCAGCATACAGGGGGAGGGCACCGGGGAGCTGTTTTTT.

This clonotype was counted ten times or more. The chain uses TRBV29-1 and TRBJ1-5; D perhaps matches TRBD1 (6 bases). The germline V and J ends were trimmed by 0 bases and 6 bases, with 9 bases remaining between them. Per germline, CDR1 SQVTM and CDR2 ANQGSEA. There are 13 residues in the CDR3. For the CDR3, the DNA is TGCAGCGTTGAAGAGGGAGGGGGTCAGCCCCAGCATTTT. This gives the protein CSVEEGGGQPQHF.

In its sample, this clonotype was seen many times. The DNA of the CDR3 is TGCAGTGCTAGAGATTTTGGACAGGGTTCTCACGAGCAGTACTTC. It encodes CSARDFGQGSHEQYF. The chain carries TRBV20-1 and TRBJ2-7, with 8 bases fitting TRBD1. The V gene end was trimmed by 0 bases and the J gene end by 5 bases; junction bases not matched to a gene: 9. There are 15 residues in the CDR3. In germline, CDR1 is DFQATT, CDR2 SNEGSKA (reference sequence).

Turning to this clonotype: A read error may be the cause here, since a much bigger clone is one base away. This chain joins TRBV25-1 and TRBJ2-3; 8 bases line up with TRBD1. V lost 4 bases to trimming and J lost 4 bases; unmatched junction nucleotides: 7. Germline lookup yields CDR1 MGHDK and CDR2 SYGVNS. The CDR3 is 15 residues long. CDR3 protein: CASSGQQGVSDTQYF. The CDR3 bases are TGTGCCAGCAGTGGCCAACAGGGGGTGTCAGATACGCAGTATTTT.

This clonotype was counted a few times. The chain combines TRBV7-3 with TRBJ2-1; D unresolved. CDR3 length: 12 amino acids. Germline V gene data show CDR1 as SGHTA and CDR2 as FQGTGA. V was trimmed by 3 bases and J by 10 bases, leaving 10 bases between them. For the CDR3, the DNA is TGTGCCAGCAGCTTCGGAGCAGCAGAGCAGTTCTTC. Amino acids: CASSFGAAEQFF.

This clonotype was found many times. The chain uses TRBV6-1 and TRBJ2-7; 7 bases line up with TRBD1. The J segment lost 3 bases and the V segment lost 6 bases, leaving 11 bases of the junction unmatched. This CDR3 region has 15 residues. CDR1 is MNHNS, CDR2 SASEGT, per germline. The CDR3 reads CASSDRQGGYYEQYF. The CDR3 bases are TGTGCCAGCAGCGACCGACAGGGTGGGTACTACGAGCAGTACTTC.

In its sample, this clonotype was seen many times. Its ends do not fully match the called genes, so a read error is possible. The chain has TRBV7-3 and TRBJ2-1; 7 positions agree with TRBD1. CDR1 is SGHTA and CDR2 is FQGTGA in the germline V gene. The CDR3 spans 15 residues. The CDR3 sequence is CASSLTGGSYNEHFF. Written as DNA, the CDR3 is TGTGCCAGCAGCTTAACAGGGGGCTCCTACAATGAGCATTTCTTC. Complete variable domain (other parts from reference TRBV7-3 and TRBJ2-1): GAGVSQTPSNKVTEKGKYVELRCDPISGHTALYWYRQSLGQGPEFLIYFQGTGAADDSGLPNDRFFAVRPEGSVSTLKIQRTERGDSAVYLCASSLTGGSYNEHFFGPGTRLTVL.

This clonotype was counted ten times or more. The chain employs TRBV6-2 or TRBV6-3 and TRBJ2-5; tentative D call: TRBD1 (6 bases). The germline gives CDR1 MNHEY, CDR2 SVGEGT. This CDR3 comprises 15 residues. V dropped 2 bases and J dropped 1 base, with 11 bases sitting between them. The CDR3 protein is CASSYLRGIQETQYF. The CDR3 bases are TGTGCCAGCAGTTACCTAAGGGGGATCCAAGAGACCCAGTACTTC.

This clonotype was observed at least ten times. The gene calls are TRBV7-9 and TRBJ2-2, with D perhaps assigned TRBD1 or TRBD2 (6 bases each). The CDR3 is made up of 14 amino acids. Trimming shortened V by 7 bases and J by 3 bases, and 12 bases separated the two germline ends. The V gene's germline CDR1 is SEHNR and CDR2 FQNEAQ (reference sequence). CDR3 protein: CASKDGGHTGELFF. CDR3 coding DNA: TGTGCCAGCAAGGACGGGGGCCACACCGGGGAGCTGTTTTTT.

This clonotype has only a few counts. The chain is built from TRBV5-5 and TRBJ2-7; D call uncertain. Trimming left V 2 bases short and J 4 bases short, with 10 bases between. Germline V gives CDR1 SGHKS, CDR2 YYEKEE (reference sequence). This CDR3 region has 13 residues. The CDR3: CASSFRPDYEQYF. The CDR3 DNA sequence: TGTGCCAGCAGCTTCAGACCGGATTACGAGCAGTACTTC.